One and the same sample provided the 3 T cell receptor beta chains below, sequenced in a study of blood T cell repertoires in COVID-19. The assay was immunoSEQ multiplex PCR, and TCRdb's table has in-frame clones only and misses some. Of roughly 220,000 clones listed, approximately 92% are singletons. The sequenced sample was PBMCs or T cells enriched from blood (not recorded which). Receptor source: a woman younger than 30 in a cohort exposed to, infected with or recovered from COVID-19 (not recorded which).

The V call is TRBV3-1 (or the pseudogene TRBV3-2), the J call TRBJ2-1, with D possibly matching TRBD1 (5 bases). The CDR3 totals 13 residues. Trimming cost V 2 bases and J 12 bases, with 14 bases left between them. CDR1 is LGHDT and CDR2 is YNNKEL in the germline V gene (reference sequence). The CDR3 sequence: CASSQTSGKGQFF. The CDR3 DNA sequence: TGTGCCAGCAGCCAAACATCAGGGAAGGGGCAGTTCTTC.

CDR3 bases: TGTGCCAGCAGCCAAGTTGTAACAGGGAAGATCTACGAGCAGTACTTC. Translating gives CASSQVVTGKIYEQYF. This chain connects TRBV4-2 to TRBJ2-7; possibly TRBD1 for D (6 bases). V was trimmed by 1 base and J by 3 bases, leaving 16 bases between them. CDR3 length: 16 residues. Germline assignment: CDR1 LGHNA and CDR2 YNFKEQ.

About this clone itself: Other nucleotide sequences in the sample specify the same CDR3. The chain combines TRBV30 with TRBJ2-7, with D unresolved. Per germline, CDR1 GTSNPN and CDR2 SVGIG (reference sequence). V gave up 4 bases and J gave up 1 base, with 8 bases separating them. The CDR3 has 12 amino acids. The CDR3 region has the DNA TGTGCCTGGACCCCAGGATCCTACGAGCAGTACTTC. Its translation is CAWTPGSYEQYF.